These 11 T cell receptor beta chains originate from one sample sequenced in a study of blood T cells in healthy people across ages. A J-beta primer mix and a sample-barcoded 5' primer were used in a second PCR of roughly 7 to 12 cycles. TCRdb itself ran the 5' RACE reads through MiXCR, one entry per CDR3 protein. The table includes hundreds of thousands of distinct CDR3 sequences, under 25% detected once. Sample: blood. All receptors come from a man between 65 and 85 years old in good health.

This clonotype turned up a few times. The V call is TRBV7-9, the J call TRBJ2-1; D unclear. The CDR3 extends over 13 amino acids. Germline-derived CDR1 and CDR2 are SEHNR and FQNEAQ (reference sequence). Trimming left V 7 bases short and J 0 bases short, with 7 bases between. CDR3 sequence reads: CASTPRSYNEQFF. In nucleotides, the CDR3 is TGTGCCAGCACCCCGCGCTCCTACAATGAGCAGTTCTTC.

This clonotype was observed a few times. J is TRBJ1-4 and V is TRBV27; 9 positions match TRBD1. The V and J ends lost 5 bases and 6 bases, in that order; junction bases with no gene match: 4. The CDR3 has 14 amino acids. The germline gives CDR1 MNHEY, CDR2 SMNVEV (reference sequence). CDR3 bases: TGTGCCAGCAGTCCGTGGACAGGGGATGAAAAACTGTTTTTT. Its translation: CASSPWTGDEKLFF.

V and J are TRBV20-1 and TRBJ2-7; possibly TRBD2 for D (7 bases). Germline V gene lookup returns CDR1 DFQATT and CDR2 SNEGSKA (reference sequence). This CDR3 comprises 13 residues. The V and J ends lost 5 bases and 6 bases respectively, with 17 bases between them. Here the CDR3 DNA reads TGCAGTGCTGCCTACGGGCGGGGGCGCGAGCAGTACTTC. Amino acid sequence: CSAAYGRGREQYF.

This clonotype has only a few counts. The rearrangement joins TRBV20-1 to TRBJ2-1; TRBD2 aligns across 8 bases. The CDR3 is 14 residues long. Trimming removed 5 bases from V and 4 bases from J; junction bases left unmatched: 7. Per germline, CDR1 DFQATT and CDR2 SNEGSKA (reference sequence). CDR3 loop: CSAGRAGVYNEQFF. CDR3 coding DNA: TGCAGTGCTGGACGAGCGGGGGTATACAATGAGCAGTTCTTC.

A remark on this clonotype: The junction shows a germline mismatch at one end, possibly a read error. The CDR3: CASSYTPLFSGAGNQPRHF. The CDR3 nucleotides read TGTGCCAGCAGTTACACACCTTTATTTTCGGGGGCTGGCAATCAGCCCCGGCATTTT. V usage is TRBV6-5 and J usage is TRBJ1-5; maybe TRBD1 (6 bases). The CDR3 runs 19 residues. Looked up from germline, CDR1 is MNHEY and CDR2 is SVGAGI.

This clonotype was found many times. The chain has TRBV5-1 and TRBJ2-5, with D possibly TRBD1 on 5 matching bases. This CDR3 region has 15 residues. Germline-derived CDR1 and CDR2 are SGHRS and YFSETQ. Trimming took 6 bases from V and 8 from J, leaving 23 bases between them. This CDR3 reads CASTTQQETSGTQYF. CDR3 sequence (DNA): TGCGCCAGCACCACTCAACAGGAGACCTCGGGTACCCAGTACTTC.

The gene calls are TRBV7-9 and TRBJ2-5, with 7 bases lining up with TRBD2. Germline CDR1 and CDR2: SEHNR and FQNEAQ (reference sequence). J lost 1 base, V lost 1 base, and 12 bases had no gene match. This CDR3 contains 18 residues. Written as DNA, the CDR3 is TGTGCCAGCAGCTTAGGGCCCCTACCGGGACTATCCCAAGAGACCCAGTACTTC. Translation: CASSLGPLPGLSQETQYF.

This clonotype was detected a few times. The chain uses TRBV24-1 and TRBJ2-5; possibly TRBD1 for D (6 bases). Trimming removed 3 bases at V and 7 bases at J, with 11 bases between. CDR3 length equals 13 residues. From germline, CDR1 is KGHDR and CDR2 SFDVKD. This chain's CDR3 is CATSDGQMGTQYF. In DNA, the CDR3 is TGTGCCACCAGTGATGGACAGATGGGGACCCAGTACTTC.

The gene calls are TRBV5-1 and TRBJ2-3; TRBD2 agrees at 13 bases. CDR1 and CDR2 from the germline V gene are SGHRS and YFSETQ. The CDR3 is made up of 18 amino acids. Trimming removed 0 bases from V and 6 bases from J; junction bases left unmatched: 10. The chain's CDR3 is CASSLEGAGTSGKDTQYF. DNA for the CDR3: TGCGCCAGCAGCTTGGAGGGGGCCGGGACTAGCGGGAAGGATACGCAGTATTTT.

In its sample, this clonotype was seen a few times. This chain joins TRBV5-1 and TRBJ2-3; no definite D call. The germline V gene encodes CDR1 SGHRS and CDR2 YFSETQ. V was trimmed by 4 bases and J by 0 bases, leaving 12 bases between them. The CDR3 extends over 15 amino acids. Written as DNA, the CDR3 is TGCGCCAGCAGCCCCCTGTTAACTAGCACAGATACGCAGTATTTT. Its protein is CASSPLLTSTDTQYF.

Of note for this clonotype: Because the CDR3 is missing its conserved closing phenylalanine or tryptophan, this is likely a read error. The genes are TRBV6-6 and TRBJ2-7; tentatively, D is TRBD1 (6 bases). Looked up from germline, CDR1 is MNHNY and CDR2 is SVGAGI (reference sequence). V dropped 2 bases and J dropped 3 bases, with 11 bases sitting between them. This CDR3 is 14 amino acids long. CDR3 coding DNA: TGTGCCAGCAGTTACGCACTAGGGGGCTACGAGCAGTACCTC. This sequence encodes CASSYALGGYEQYL.